Presented here are 18 T cell receptor beta chains from one specimen sequenced in a study of T cells in Graves' hyperthyroidism and ophthalmopathy. TCR beta CDR3 sequences were amplified from RNA transcripts. When the TCR CDR3 underwent first-round RT-PCR, the HTBI primer set was used. A single record per CDR3 protein comes from TCRdb applying MiXCR to the multiplex PCR reads. The sample includes hundreds of thousands of distinct CDR3 sequences, roughly an eighth of them seen just once. Sequencing was performed on blood. These TCRs come from a young woman with Graves' hyperthyroidism.

This clonotype was seen at least ten times. The chain couples TRBV28 to TRBJ2-7, with 11 nucleotides matching TRBD2. CDR1 and CDR2 from the germline V gene are MDHEN and SYDVKM. The CDR3 is 15 residues long. V shed 5 bases, J shed 3 bases, and the junction held 6 bases outside the gene matches. The CDR3 nucleotides read TGTGCCAGCAGTCCGACTAGCGGGATTTTCTACGAGCAGTACTTC. It codes for CASSPTSGIFYEQYF.

This clonotype was observed many times. The chain links TRBV5-1 to TRBJ2-7; possible D gene TRBD1, 5 bases. Germline V gene sequence: CDR1 SGHRS, CDR2 YFSETQ. CDR3 length equals 13 residues. V was pared by 2 bases and J by 1 base, with 7 bases between. The CDR3 sequence is CASSLRQSYEQYF. The CDR3 DNA is TGCGCCAGCAGCTTACGACAGTCCTACGAGCAGTACTTC.

This clonotype was observed at least ten times. The chain uses TRBV3-1 and TRBJ1-1, with TRBD1 matching over 8 bases. The trim removed 1 base at V and 0 bases at J, leaving 10 bases unmatched. This CDR3 has 18 residues. Germline CDR1 is LGHDT and CDR2 is YNNKEL (reference sequence). In DNA form, the CDR3 reads TGTGCCAGCAGCCAAGCACGGGGTCTCAGGGGGCTGAACACTGAAGCTTTCTTT. Protein sequence: CASSQARGLRGLNTEAFF.

This clonotype was counted ten times or more. This rearrangement joins TRBV11-2 to TRBJ2-1; possibly TRBD1 or TRBD2 for D (5 bases each). This CDR3 spans 12 amino acids. Germline V gene sequence: CDR1 SGHAT, CDR2 FQNNGV. The germline V and J ends were trimmed by 5 bases and 9 bases, with 11 bases remaining between them. The CDR3 DNA sequence: TGTGCCAGCAGCCTGGGACGGCCTGAGCAGTTCTTC. Translating it yields CASSLGRPEQFF.

This clonotype was observed at least ten times. The gene calls are TRBV20-1 and TRBJ2-3, with D perhaps TRBD2 (5 bases). Germline CDR1 and CDR2: DFQATT and SNEGSKA (reference sequence). The CDR3 has 16 amino acids. The V end lost 6 bases, the J end lost 4 bases, and 23 bases lay between the germline ends. The CDR3, as DNA: TGCAGTGCCTCGACCCGGGCCATAGCGATATCAGATACGCAGTATTTT. The encoded protein is CSASTRAIAISDTQYF.

Details on this clonotype: This may be a read error: a much more frequent sequence differs by one nucleotide. The DNA of the CDR3 is TGTGCCAGCAGTGACACCGGGACAGTATCCGGCAATGAGCAGTTCTTC. Translation: CASSDTGTVSGNEQFF. J is TRBJ2-1 and V is TRBV27; 7 nucleotides agree with TRBD1. The CDR3 is 16 residues long. Germline CDR1 MNHEY, CDR2 SMNVEV (reference sequence). The trim removed 5 bases at V and 6 bases at J, leaving 13 bases unmatched.

This clonotype showed up many times. The chain employs TRBV20-1 and TRBJ2-7; the match to TRBD1 covers 7 bases. Per germline, CDR1 DFQATT and CDR2 SNEGSKA (reference sequence). This CDR3 contains 15 residues. The junction had 13 bases not matched to a gene; V was cut back by 5 bases and J by 3 bases. As DNA, the CDR3 is TGCAGTGCTGGTCCACAGGGGAAGCCCTTCTACGAGCAGTACTTC. Translating gives CSAGPQGKPFYEQYF.

About this clonotype itself: This may come from a read error, since a much larger clone is one base off. This chain uses TRBV3-1 with TRBJ1-4, with D possibly TRBD1 on 5 matching bases. The CDR3 length is 15 residues. V lost 1 base and J 8 bases, leaving 14 bases between the germline ends. In germline, CDR1 is LGHDT, CDR2 YNNKEL (reference sequence). The CDR3 sequence is CASSQAGTGKEKLFF. The CDR3 nucleotides are TGTGCCAGCAGCCAAGCGGGGACCGGGAAAGAAAAACTGTTTTTT.

This clonotype was observed many times. The chain uses TRBV6-1 and TRBJ2-3, with D unclear. The CDR3 covers 15 residues. Trimming removed 6 bases from V and 5 bases from J, with 18 bases in between. The germline gives CDR1 MNHNS, CDR2 SASEGT. CDR3 sequence (DNA): TGTGCCAGCAGGGAAACGTTCCGGGCCCTAGATACGCAGTATTTT. Protein product: CASRETFRALDTQYF.

This clonotype was seen at least ten times. The chain employs TRBV18 and TRBJ2-1, with 11 bases matching TRBD2. The CDR3 runs 16 residues. CDR1 and CDR2 (germline): KGHSH, LQKENI. Trimming cost V 1 base and J 8 bases; bases outside gene matches: 7. Here the CDR3 reads CASSPLTSGRGDEQFF. DNA of the CDR3: TGTGCCAGCTCACCACTCACTAGCGGGAGAGGAGATGAGCAGTTCTTC.

This clonotype was seen ten or more times. CDR3 bases: TGTGCCAGCAGTCCCGGACTGGCCCCGACCTCTAGCACAGATACGCAGTATTTT. This translates into CASSPGLAPTSSTDTQYF. The chain uses TRBV27 and TRBJ2-3, with D possibly TRBD2 on 5 matching bases. Germline V CDR1 and CDR2: MNHEY, SMNVEV (reference sequence). There are 18 residues in the CDR3. V dropped 5 bases and J dropped 0 bases, with 21 bases sitting between them.

The chain uses TRBV10-3 and TRBJ1-5; D gene ambiguous. Germline CDR1 is ENHRY and CDR2 is SYGVKD. With 0 bases removed from V and 3 bases from J, the gap between germline ends came to 12 bases. This CDR3 spans 16 amino acids. The CDR3 DNA reads as TGTGCCATCAGTGAGTCTTCCAGTACTTACAATCAGCCCCAGCATTTT. It encodes CAISESSSTYNQPQHF.

This clonotype was counted many times. The genes are TRBV20-1 and TRBJ2-1, with D possibly being TRBD2 (6 bases). Trimming took off 3 bases at V and 6 bases at J, with 15 bases between the two ends. The germline V gene encodes CDR1 DFQATT and CDR2 SNEGSKA (reference sequence). The CDR3 sequence is 14 residues long. The CDR3 protein is CSASLRGSFNEQFF. DNA of the CDR3: TGCAGTGCTAGCTTGCGGGGCTCATTCAATGAGCAGTTCTTC.

This clonotype has ten or more counts. DNA of the CDR3: TGTGCCAGCAGTACAGGGGGCTACGAGCAGTACTTC. Protein: CASSTGGYEQYF. This chain links TRBV28 with TRBJ2-7, with 8 bases fitting TRBD1. The V gene end was trimmed by 5 bases and the J gene end by 3 bases; junction bases not matched to a gene: 0. CDR3 length: 12 residues. CDR1 MDHEN and CDR2 SYDVKM come from the germline V gene. The full variable domain, its missing parts supplied by reference TRBV28 and TRBJ2-7, is DVKVTQSSRYLVKRTGEKVFLECVQDMDHENMFWYRQDPGLGLRLIYFSYDVKMKEKGDIPEGYSVSREKKERFSLILESASTNQTSMYLCASSTGGYEQYFGPGTRLTVT.

The chain uses TRBV4-2 and TRBJ2-3; 8 nucleotides line up with TRBD1. Losses at the gene ends were 6 bases for V and 2 bases for J; bases not matched to a gene: 7. Germline-derived CDR1 and CDR2 are LGHNA and YNFKEQ. The CDR3 runs 15 residues. In DNA, the CDR3 is TGTGCCAGCAGTTTCGGACAGGGAGCCACAGATACGCAGTATTTT. Protein: CASSFGQGATDTQYF.

Only a few counts were recorded for this clonotype. This sequence joins TRBV29-1 and TRBJ2-7, with TRBD2 matching 8 bases. This CDR3 comprises 14 residues. Germline CDR1 SQVTM, CDR2 ANQGSEA. The ends lost 6 bases at V and 6 bases at J; junction bases unmatched: 13. CDR3 protein: CSVRPGGATAEQYF. CDR3 sequence (DNA): TGCAGCGTGAGGCCCGGGGGGGCGACGGCCGAGCAGTACTTC.

The chain joins TRBV7-9 to TRBJ2-2; D possibly uses TRBD1 or TRBD2 (5 bases each). The CDR3 has 16 residues. Trimming shortened V by 4 bases and J by 0 bases, and 12 bases separated the two germline ends. Germline CDR1 SEHNR, CDR2 FQNEAQ (reference sequence). The CDR3 DNA follows: TGTGCCAGCAGCTACGGGACGGGGCCGAACACCGGGGAGCTGTTTTTT. Encoded protein: CASSYGTGPNTGELFF.

This clonotype showed up many times. The chain recombines TRBV7-9 with TRBJ1-6; no firm D call. With 5 bases removed from V and 10 bases from J, the gap between germline ends came to 15 bases. Germline values: CDR1 SEHNR, CDR2 FQNEAQ (reference sequence). CDR3 length equals 14 residues. The DNA for the CDR3 is TGTGCCAGCAGCCCCGACCGGAGGACGTCACCCCTCCACTTT. Translation gives CASSPDRRTSPLHF. Combining the CDR3 with reference TRBV7-9 and TRBJ1-6 gives the whole variable domain DTGVSQNPRHKITKRGQNVTFRCDPISEHNRLYWYRQTLGQGPEFLTYFQNEAQLEKSRLLSDRFSAERPKGSFSTLEIQRTEQGDSAMYLCASSPDRRTSPLHFGNGTRLTVT.